Listed here are 29 T cell receptor beta chains from one sample, sequenced in a study of regulatory T cells in long-lasting Graves disease. The authors built TCR beta libraries using iRepertoire HTBI primers and Arm-PCR of CDR3 regions. TCRdb passed the multiplex PCR reads through MiXCR, listing each CDR3 protein once. The sample comprises around 450,000 distinct CDR3 sequences, approximately 21% of which are singletons, and less than 9% rests with the top ten. The time point is: persistent/refractory GD, antithyroid drugs over 5 years with positive TRAb. TCR sequences were obtained from RNA taken from PBMCs. The specimen comprised peripheral blood mononuclear cells (PBMCs), sampled when the disease was refractory, from a patient treated with antithyroid drugs. These receptors were taken from a female donor with Graves disease.

At least ten counts were recorded for this clonotype. The chain links TRBV20-1 to TRBJ2-5; 8 nucleotides match TRBD2. V lost 3 bases, J lost 4 bases, and 22 bases stayed unmatched. CDR3 length equals 19 residues. Looked up from germline, CDR1 is DFQATT and CDR2 is SNEGSKA (reference sequence). The CDR3 DNA reads as TGCAGTGCTAGTCACTATTGGGAATCGGGAGGGCCGGTTGGAGAGACCCAGTACTTC. This codes for CSASHYWESGGPVGETQYF.

This clonotype has more than one count but fewer than ten. This sequence joins TRBV7-9 and TRBJ2-7, with 13 bases aligning to TRBD2. The CDR3 runs 17 residues. Per germline, CDR1 SEHNR and CDR2 FQNEAQ (reference sequence). The V segment lost 5 bases and the J segment 7 bases; nucleotides outside the gene matches: 14. The CDR3 spells CASSPLAGLAGPGEQYF. Here the CDR3 DNA reads TGTGCCAGCAGCCCCCTCGCGGGACTAGCGGGGCCGGGGGAGCAGTACTTC.

This clonotype came up a few times. The J gene is TRBJ2-2, the V gene TRBV6-2 or TRBV6-3; TRBD1 aligns across 7 bases. V was clipped by 0 bases and J by 4 bases; unmatched bases: 14. CDR3 length: 19 residues. Germline CDR1 reads MNHEY; CDR2 reads SVGEGT. This CDR3 is CASSYSMFVDRATTGELFF. As DNA, the CDR3 is TGTGCCAGCAGTTACTCGATGTTTGTTGACAGGGCGACCACCGGGGAGCTGTTTTTT.

The chain uses TRBV2 and TRBJ2-7; a weak D match, TRBD1 (6 bases). The V end was cut by 0 bases, the J end by 3 bases, with 15 bases between. Per the germline V gene, CDR1 is SNHLY and CDR2 is FYNNEI. The CDR3 spans 16 residues. The DNA of the CDR3 is TGTGCCAGCAGTGAAGCGCTGAGGGCAGGGGACTACGAGCAGTACTTC. As protein: CASSEALRAGDYEQYF.

A word on this clonotype: A far larger clone is a single base away, which makes a read error likely. The chain recombines TRBV6-2 or TRBV6-3 with TRBJ2-5, with 10 bases lining up with TRBD1. Germline CDR1 is MNHEY and CDR2 is SVGEGT. This CDR3 contains 17 residues. CDR3 in DNA: TGTACCAGCAGTTACTCGCTGGGACAGGGGACAGAAGAGACCCAGTACTTC. Protein sequence: CTSSYSLGQGTEETQYF.

In its sample, this clonotype was seen many times. A read error may account for a junction end that differs from germline. The chain's CDR3 is CASSLSGPNYGYTF. As DNA, the CDR3 is TGTGCCAGCAGCTTATCAGGCCCTAACTATGGCTACACCTTC. The chain uses TRBV28 and TRBJ1-2; D call uncertain. Per the germline V gene, CDR1 is MDHEN and CDR2 is SYDVKM. There are 14 residues in the CDR3.

Many counts were recorded for this clonotype. The chain is built from TRBV2 and TRBJ1-1, with a tentative D call TRBD1 (6 bases). Germline V gives CDR1 SNHLY, CDR2 FYNNEI. V lost 2 bases and J lost 0, with 10 bases in between. The CDR3 is made up of 15 amino acids. The CDR3 is CASSEWAGVNTEAFF. DNA of the CDR3: TGTGCCAGCAGTGAATGGGCAGGGGTGAACACTGAAGCTTTCTTT.

CDR3 loop: CASGPPRGQNTGELFF. CDR3 DNA sequence: TGTGCTAGTGGCCCGCCCCGGGGACAGAACACCGGGGAGCTGTTTTTT. The rearrangement joins TRBV12-5 to TRBJ2-2, with TRBD1 as a possible D gene (6 bases). Trimming removed 6 bases from V and 1 base from J, with 15 bases in between. The CDR3 has 16 amino acids. From germline, CDR1 is LGHNT and CDR2 FRNRAP.

The V call is TRBV30, the J call TRBJ1-1, with TRBD1 identical over 8 bases. Germline trimming cut 2 bases from V and 1 base from J; bases unmatched to any gene: 9. Germline V gene sequence: CDR1 GTSNPN, CDR2 SVGIG (reference sequence). The CDR3 length is 16 residues. CDR3 sequence reads: CAWSPGQAWANTEAFF. For the CDR3, the DNA is TGTGCCTGGAGTCCGGGACAGGCGTGGGCGAACACTGAAGCTTTCTTT.

Concerning this clonotype: One base away lies a much larger clone, so this may be a sequencing read error. The rearrangement joins TRBV6-2 or TRBV6-3 to TRBJ1-2, with D possibly being TRBD1 (6 bases). The ends were cut back, 1 base at V and 9 bases at J, with 12 bases in the middle. Germline values: CDR1 MNHEY, CDR2 SVGEGT. The CDR3 contains 13 residues. CDR3: CASSYLQGNSYTF. Written as DNA, the CDR3 is TGTGCCAGCAGTTACTTACAGGGAAATAGCTACACCTTC.

This clonotype was seen repeatedly, ten times or more. The chain employs TRBV20-1 and TRBJ2-7; 7 bases agree with TRBD1. Per germline, CDR1 DFQATT and CDR2 SNEGSKA (reference sequence). The CDR3 sequence is 14 residues long. With V trimmed by 6 bases and J by 2 bases, 10 bases remained unmatched. Here the CDR3 reads CSAKSGTAAYEQYF. The CDR3 region has the DNA TGCAGTGCAAAATCCGGGACAGCAGCCTACGAGCAGTACTTC.

Worth noting for this clonotype: Possible read error: a much larger clone is one base away. The CDR3 sequence is CSAQKDDSYEQYF. CDR3 nucleotide sequence: TGCAGTGCTCAAAAGGACGATAGCTACGAGCAGTACTTC. This chain links TRBV20-1 with TRBJ2-7; D is unresolved. The germline gives CDR1 DFQATT, CDR2 SNEGSKA (reference sequence). Trimming left V 5 bases short and J 3 bases short, with 14 bases between. The CDR3 spans 13 residues.

This clonotype was recorded many times. V usage is TRBV7-3 and J usage is TRBJ2-5; 7 bases agree with TRBD1. This CDR3 spans 16 amino acids. CDR1 and CDR2 from the germline V gene are SGHTA and FQGTGA. The trim removed 2 bases at V and 5 bases at J, leaving 11 bases unmatched. The CDR3 DNA sequence: TGTGCCAGCAGCTTAGGGCACAGGGGTACGGGGGAGACCCAGTACTTC. Its translation: CASSLGHRGTGETQYF.

This clonotype was counted only a few times. The CDR3 sequence: CAWSVMQNTEAFF. CDR3 bases: TGTGCCTGGAGTGTAATGCAGAACACTGAAGCTTTCTTT. The chain uses TRBV30 and TRBJ1-1; D is unclear. Germline CDR1 reads GTSNPN; CDR2 reads SVGIG (reference sequence). Deletions cut 0 bases from V and 1 base from J, with 6 bases between. This CDR3 spans 13 amino acids.

The table lists this clonotype with many counts. The V call is TRBV7-8, the J call TRBJ1-1, with 9 positions matching TRBD1. V gave up 5 bases and J gave up 1 base; unmatched junction bases: 8. The CDR3 is 16 amino acids. Germline V lookup: CDR1 SGHVS, CDR2 FQNEAQ. CDR3 in DNA: TGTGCCAGCAGCCCGCACAGGGGGCGTTCGAACACTGAAGCTTTCTTT. It codes for CASSPHRGRSNTEAFF.

This clonotype was observed at least ten times. The chain uses TRBV28 and TRBJ1-5, with TRBD1 as a possible D gene (5 bases). Trimming pared 3 bases from V and 1 base from J, leaving 10 bases between. The length of the CDR3 is 15 residues. Per the germline V gene, CDR1 is MDHEN and CDR2 is SYDVKM. The CDR3 loop reads CASSFRVSSNQPQHF. The CDR3 DNA sequence: TGTGCCAGCAGTTTCAGGGTTTCAAGCAATCAGCCCCAGCATTTT.

In regard to this clonotype: One base away lies a much larger clone, so this may be a sequencing read error. The chain links TRBV28 to TRBJ2-7, with D hard to call. The CDR3 extends over 14 amino acids. Germline values: CDR1 MDHEN, CDR2 SYDVKM. The CDR3, as DNA: TGTGCCAGCAGTTTTTCCGGAAACACCTACGAGCAGCACTTC. Translation gives CASSFSGNTYEQHF.

About this clonotype: A clone one base away is much larger, so this may be a read error. Since the CDR3 does not end with the conserved phenylalanine or tryptophan, this likely comes from a read error. The chain couples TRBV27 to TRBJ1-1, with TRBD1 identical over 8 bases. CDR1 and CDR2 from the germline V gene are MNHEY and SMNVEV (reference sequence). V trimming: 4 bases; J trimming: 4 bases; junction bases outside the gene matches: 5. The CDR3 consists of 14 residues. CDR3 amino acids: CASSYQGALTEAFS. For the CDR3, the DNA is TGTGCCAGCAGTTACCAGGGGGCGCTCACTGAAGCTTTCTCT.

This clonotype was seen ten or more times. At one of its ends the junction is not consistent with the germline gene, which may arise from a read error. V and J are TRBV5-6 and TRBJ2-5, with TRBD1 matching 7 bases. Per the germline V gene, CDR1 is SGHDT and CDR2 is YYEEEE. The CDR3 consists of 14 residues. CDR3 bases: TGCGCCAGCAGCTTTAGGGACAGCCAAGAGACCCAGTACTTC. It translates to CASSFRDSQETQYF.

This clonotype has a count of ten or more. This chain uses TRBV7-9 with TRBJ1-1; the D is unclear. Germline CDR1 and CDR2: SEHNR and FQNEAQ (reference sequence). The CDR3 sequence is 14 residues long. V lost 4 bases, J lost 2 bases, and 11 bases lay in between. In nucleotides, the CDR3 is TGTGCCAGCAGCTCGCGGACCCTTAACACTGAAGCTTTCTTT. This codes for CASSSRTLNTEAFF.

This clonotype was seen more than once but under ten times. The chain combines TRBV3-1 with TRBJ2-5; D perhaps matches TRBD2 (7 bases). This CDR3 has 13 amino acids. Per germline, CDR1 LGHDT and CDR2 YNNKEL (reference sequence). Deletions cut 7 bases from V and 8 bases from J, with 17 bases between. CDR3 residues: CASTGGHLDTQYF. CDR3 in DNA: TGTGCCAGCACGGGGGGCCACCTCGATACCCAGTACTTC.

The chain couples TRBV27 to TRBJ1-1; possible D gene TRBD1, 5 bases. This CDR3 comprises 16 residues. V was shortened by 5 bases and J by 4 bases, with 20 bases between the two germline ends. Per germline, CDR1 MNHEY and CDR2 SMNVEV (reference sequence). CDR3 in DNA: TGTGCCAGCAGTCTTCACCTTGGGGGGGGGAGCACTGAAGCTTTCTTT. Its translation: CASSLHLGGGSTEAFF.

In this sample, this clonotype turned up a few times. This rearrangement joins TRBV20-1 to TRBJ1-5, with D possibly TRBD1 on 5 matching bases. V dropped 6 bases and J dropped 5 bases, with 20 bases sitting between them. The CDR3 totals 15 residues. Germline CDR1 reads DFQATT; CDR2 reads SNEGSKA (reference sequence). CDR3 sequence (DNA): TGCAGTGCCACTATGGGACCGGGGGGGGATCAGCCCCAGCATTTT. Residues: CSATMGPGGDQPQHF.

There are many counts of this clonotype. The chain employs TRBV28 and TRBJ2-7; TRBD2 aligns across 9 bases. Germline loops: CDR1 MDHEN, CDR2 SYDVKM. CDR3 length: 15 residues. V lost 1 base, J lost 2 bases, and 3 bases stayed unmatched. In nucleotides, the CDR3 is TGTGCCAGCAGTTTATACAGCGGGGGGCCCTACGAGCAGTACTTC. Translating it yields CASSLYSGGPYEQYF.

The gene calls are TRBV5-1 and TRBJ2-5; tentative D call: TRBD2 (6 bases). Germline loops: CDR1 SGHRS, CDR2 YFSETQ. Trimming stripped 3 bases from V and 5 bases from J, with 17 bases between. The CDR3 consists of 15 residues. The CDR3 protein is CASSYRGTARETQYF. DNA for the CDR3: TGCGCCAGCAGCTACCGCGGGACGGCGAGGGAGACCCAGTACTTC.

This clonotype appeared many times. The rearrangement uses TRBV11-2 and TRBJ2-5, with D perhaps TRBD2 (5 bases). V shed 5 bases and J shed 5 bases, with 21 bases lying between them. Germline assignment: CDR1 SGHAT and CDR2 FQNNGV. The CDR3 totals 16 residues. CDR3 nucleotides: TGTGCCAGCAGCCACTACAAAGCGGATCCTATGGAGACCCAGTACTTC. This gives the protein CASSHYKADPMETQYF.

This clonotype was counted many times. J is TRBJ1-2 and V is TRBV6-1, with 7 bases aligning to TRBD1. J lost 5 bases, V lost 8 bases, and 5 bases had no gene match. Germline CDR1 MNHNS, CDR2 SASEGT. This CDR3 region has 12 residues. The DNA of the CDR3 is TGTGCCAGCCGGGGGACAGTTTATGGCTACACCTTC. Translated, it gives CASRGTVYGYTF.

The rearrangement uses TRBV4-3 and TRBJ2-4, with 7 bases identical to TRBD1. The length of the CDR3 is 16 residues. Germline V gene sequence: CDR1 LGHNA, CDR2 YSLEER. V shed 0 bases, J shed 8 bases, and the junction held 10 bases outside the gene matches. The CDR3 here is CASSQEGHDREYIQYF. CDR3 sequence (DNA): TGCGCCAGCAGCCAAGAAGGTCATGACAGGGAGTACATTCAGTACTTC.

The rearrangement links TRBV14 to TRBJ2-2, with 7 bases lining up with TRBD2. The CDR3 extends over 16 amino acids. Germline loops: CDR1 SGHDN, CDR2 FVKESK. V dropped 2 bases and J dropped 4; count of bases not matched to a gene: 7. For the CDR3, the DNA is TGTGCCAGCAGCCAATTTCTCGGGAGGAGCACCGGGGAGCTGTTTTTT. Translating it yields CASSQFLGRSTGELFF.